This T cell receptor (beta chain) was sequenced during a study of T cells in Graves' hyperthyroidism and ophthalmopathy. Study results and caveats: The model made its ophthalmopathy prediction, and onset followed a median approximately 7 months later. Most thyroid clonotypes expanded above 0.001 were also detected in blood.

J lost 6 bases, V lost 0 bases, and 5 bases had no gene match. CDR3 length equals 17 residues. Germline assignment: CDR1 LNHDA and CDR2 SQIVND (reference sequence). Using RNA transcripts as the source, TCR beta CDR3 regions were amplified. Researchers ran a first-round RT-PCR on the TCR CDR3 using the HTBI primer set. TCRdb called the multiplex PCR reads again in MiXCR, with one record for every CDR3 protein. Among nearly 250,000 distinct CDR3 sequences listed, roughly 15% were seen once. This clonotype appeared once. What it binds is unknown. The chain uses TRBV19 and TRBJ2-1; TRBD2 matches at 13 bases. Sequencing was performed on blood. The TCR sequence derives from a woman under 30 with Graves' ophthalmopathy. The CDR3 sequence: CASSIELAGGPSNEQFF. The CDR3 DNA is TGTGCCAGTAGTATAGAACTAGCGGGAGGGCCGAGCAATGAGCAGTTCTTC.